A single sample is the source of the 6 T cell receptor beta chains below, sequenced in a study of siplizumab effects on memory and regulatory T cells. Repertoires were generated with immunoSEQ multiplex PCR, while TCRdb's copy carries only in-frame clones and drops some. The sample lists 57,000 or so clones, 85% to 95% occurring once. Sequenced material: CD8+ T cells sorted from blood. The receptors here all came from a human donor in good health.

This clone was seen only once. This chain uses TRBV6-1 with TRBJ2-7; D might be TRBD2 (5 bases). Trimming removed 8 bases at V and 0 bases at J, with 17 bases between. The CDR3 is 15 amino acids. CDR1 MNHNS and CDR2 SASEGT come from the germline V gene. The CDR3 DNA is TGTGCCAGCGGAGTGGACGGTAGCGTCTCCTACGAGCAGTACTTC. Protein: CASGVDGSVSYEQYF.

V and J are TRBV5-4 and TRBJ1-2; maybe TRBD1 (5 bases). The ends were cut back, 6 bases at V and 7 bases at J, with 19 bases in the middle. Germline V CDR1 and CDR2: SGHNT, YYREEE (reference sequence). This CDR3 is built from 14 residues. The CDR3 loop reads CASTSWGGSPGYTF. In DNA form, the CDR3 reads TGTGCCAGCACCAGCTGGGGGGGGAGCCCTGGCTACACCTTC. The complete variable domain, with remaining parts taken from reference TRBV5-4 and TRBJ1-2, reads ETGVTQSPTHLIKTRGQQVTLRCSSQSGHNTVSWYQQALGQGPQFIFQYYREEENGRGNFPPRFSGLQFPNYSSELNVNALELDDSALYLCASTSWGGSPGYTFGSGTRLTVV.

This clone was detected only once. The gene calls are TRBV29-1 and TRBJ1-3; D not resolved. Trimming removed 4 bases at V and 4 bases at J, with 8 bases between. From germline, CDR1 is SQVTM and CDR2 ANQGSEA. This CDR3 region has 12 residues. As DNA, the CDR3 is TGCAGCGTTGTTTCCGCCGGAAACACCATATATTTT. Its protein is CSVVSAGNTIYF.

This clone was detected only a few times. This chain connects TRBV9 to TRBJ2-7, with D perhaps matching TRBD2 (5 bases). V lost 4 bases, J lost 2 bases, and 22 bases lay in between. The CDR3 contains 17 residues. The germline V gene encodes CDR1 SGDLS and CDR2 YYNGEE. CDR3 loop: CASSSPSSGEGTYEQYF. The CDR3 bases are TGTGCCAGCAGCTCCCCTTCGAGCGGAGAAGGGACCTACGAGCAGTACTTC.

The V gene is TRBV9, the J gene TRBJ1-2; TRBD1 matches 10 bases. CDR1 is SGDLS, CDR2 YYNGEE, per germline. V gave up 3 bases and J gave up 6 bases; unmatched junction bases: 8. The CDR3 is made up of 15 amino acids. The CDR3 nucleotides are TGTGCCAGCAGCGCCGAGACAGGGGGCGGAGATGGCTACACCTTC. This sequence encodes CASSAETGGGDGYTF.

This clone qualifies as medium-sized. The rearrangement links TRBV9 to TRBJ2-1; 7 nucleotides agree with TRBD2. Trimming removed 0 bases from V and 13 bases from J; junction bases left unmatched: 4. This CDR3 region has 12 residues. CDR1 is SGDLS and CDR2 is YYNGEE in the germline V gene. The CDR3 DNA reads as TGTGCCAGCAGCGTAGCGGGAGGCCTTCAGTTCTTC. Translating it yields CASSVAGGLQFF.